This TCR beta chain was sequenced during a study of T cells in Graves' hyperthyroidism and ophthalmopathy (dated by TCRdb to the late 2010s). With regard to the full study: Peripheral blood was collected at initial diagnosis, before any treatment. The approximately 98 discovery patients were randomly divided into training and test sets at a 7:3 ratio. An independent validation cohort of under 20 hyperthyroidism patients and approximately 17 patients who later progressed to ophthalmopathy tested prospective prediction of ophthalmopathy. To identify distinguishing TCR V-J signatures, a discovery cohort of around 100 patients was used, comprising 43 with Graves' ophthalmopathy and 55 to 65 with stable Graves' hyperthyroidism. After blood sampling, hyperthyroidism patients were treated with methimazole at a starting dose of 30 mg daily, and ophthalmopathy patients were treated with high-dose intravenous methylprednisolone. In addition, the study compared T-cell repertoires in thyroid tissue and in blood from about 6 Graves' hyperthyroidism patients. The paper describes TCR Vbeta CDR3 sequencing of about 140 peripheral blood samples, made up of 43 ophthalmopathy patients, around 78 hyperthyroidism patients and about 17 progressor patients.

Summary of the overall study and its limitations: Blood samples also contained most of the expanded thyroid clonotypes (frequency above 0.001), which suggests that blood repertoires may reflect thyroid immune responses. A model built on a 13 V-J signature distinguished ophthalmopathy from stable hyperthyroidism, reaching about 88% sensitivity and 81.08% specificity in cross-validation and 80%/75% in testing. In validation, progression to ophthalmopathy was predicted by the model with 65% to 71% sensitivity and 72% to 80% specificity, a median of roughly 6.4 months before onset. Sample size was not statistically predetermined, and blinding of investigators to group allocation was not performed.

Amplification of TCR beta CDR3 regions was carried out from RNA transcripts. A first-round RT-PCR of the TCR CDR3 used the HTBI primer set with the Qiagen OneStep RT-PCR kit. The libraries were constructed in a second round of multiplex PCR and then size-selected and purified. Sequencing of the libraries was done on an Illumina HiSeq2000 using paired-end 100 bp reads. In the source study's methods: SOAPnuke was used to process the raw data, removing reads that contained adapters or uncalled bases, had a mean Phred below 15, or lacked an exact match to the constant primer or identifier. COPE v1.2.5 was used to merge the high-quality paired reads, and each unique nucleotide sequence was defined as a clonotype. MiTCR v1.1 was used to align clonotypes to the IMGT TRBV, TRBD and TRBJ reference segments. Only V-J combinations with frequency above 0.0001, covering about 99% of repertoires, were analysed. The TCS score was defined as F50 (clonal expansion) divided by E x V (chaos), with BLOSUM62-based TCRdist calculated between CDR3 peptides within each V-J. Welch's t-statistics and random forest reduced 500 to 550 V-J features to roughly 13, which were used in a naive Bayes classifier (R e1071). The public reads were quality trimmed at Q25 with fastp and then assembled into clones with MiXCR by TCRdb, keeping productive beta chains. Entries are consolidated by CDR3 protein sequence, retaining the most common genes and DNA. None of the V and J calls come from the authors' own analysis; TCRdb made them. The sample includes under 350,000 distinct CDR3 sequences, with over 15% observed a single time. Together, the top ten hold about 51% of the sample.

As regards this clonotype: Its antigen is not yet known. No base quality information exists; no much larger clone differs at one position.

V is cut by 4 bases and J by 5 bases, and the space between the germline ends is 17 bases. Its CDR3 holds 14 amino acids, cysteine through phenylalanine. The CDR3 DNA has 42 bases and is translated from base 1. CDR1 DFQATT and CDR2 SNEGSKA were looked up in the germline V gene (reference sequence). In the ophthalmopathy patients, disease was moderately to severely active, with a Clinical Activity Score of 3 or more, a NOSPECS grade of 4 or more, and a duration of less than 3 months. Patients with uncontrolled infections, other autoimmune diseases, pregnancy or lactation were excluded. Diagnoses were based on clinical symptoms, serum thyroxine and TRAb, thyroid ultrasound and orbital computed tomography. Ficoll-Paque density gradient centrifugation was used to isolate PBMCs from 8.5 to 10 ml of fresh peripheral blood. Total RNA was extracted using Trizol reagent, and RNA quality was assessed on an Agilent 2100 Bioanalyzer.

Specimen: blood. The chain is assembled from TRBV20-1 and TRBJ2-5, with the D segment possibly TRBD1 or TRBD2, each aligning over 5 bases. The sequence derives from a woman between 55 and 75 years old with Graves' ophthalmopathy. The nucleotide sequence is TGCAGTGCTAAAGCAGGGAGTAGGAGTGAGACCCAGTACTTC. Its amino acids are CSAKAGSRSETQYF.